Detailed here is one T cell receptor (beta chain). Its cognate antigen has yet to be identified. This specimen belongs to a study of T cells expressing NK-cell markers (TCRdb year 2020). About the full investigation: TCR beta-chain repertoires were profiled in sorted CD3+CD56+NKG2C+, CD3+CD56+NKG2C- and CD3+CD56-NKG2C+ T-cell subsets from seven or eight donors. Of the eight sequenced donors, seven were found to be HCMV-seropositive and one was found to be HCMV-seronegative. The study sequenced eight donors, all healthy volunteers chosen at random: three men and five women. The libraries were sequenced on Illumina HiSeq 2000/2500, MiSeq or NextSeq, producing 2 x 150 bp reads. Study-wide conclusions, independent of this receptor: In six or seven donors, the dominant CD3+CD56+NKG2C+ clonotypes ranked among the top 10 CD8+ clonotypes, making up roughly 1.0-7.5% of CD8+ T cells. Whether the expanded NKG2C-expressing T cell clones were specific for HCMV antigens was left unclear. Those dominant clonotypes were again the most abundant among CD3+CD56-NKG2C+ cells in four donors, at about 25-65%.

A commercial ELISA kit detecting HCMV-specific IgG in serum was used to determine HCMV serostatus. Ficoll density gradient centrifugation was used to isolate peripheral blood mononuclear cells from blood. The germline V gene encodes CDR1 SGHDT and CDR2 YYEEEE. From the cysteine through the phenylalanine, the CDR3 covers 17 amino acids. No DNA is listed. Instrument used: Illumina HiSeq 2000. TCR beta cDNA libraries were made by 5'RACE template switching that added a universal primer site and unique molecular identifiers. Priming for cDNA synthesis came from the TCR beta constant segment, and two successive PCR amplification steps followed. Under the source paper's analysis protocol: Reads were demultiplexed and grouped by UMI with MIGEC, and clonotypes were assembled and quantified with MiTCR. To exclude erroneous sequences, only TCR cDNA sequences supported by at least two reads were retained. Downstream repertoire analysis used the tcR package, and clonotypes were matched across fractions by CDR3 nucleotide sequence plus V segment. VDJmatch was used to annotate antigen specificity against VDJdb, with one amino acid substitution in CDR3 permitted. The reads underwent TCRdb reprocessing, giving one record for each CDR3 protein sequence and no DNA. TCRdb's processing, not the authors', yielded these V and J calls. The table for this sample records 500,000 to 600,000 distinct CDR3 sequences. 3% to 4.5% of the sample is taken by the ten largest.

The sample was blood T cells: a sorted CD56 or NKG2C T cell subset, CD4+ or CD8+ T cells, or bulk PBMC T cells (not recorded which). This clonotype was sampled from a man aged 18 to 29 in good health. Donor details come from another sample of the same person, matched by shared clones. The V gene is TRBV5-6 and the J gene is TRBJ2-1; the TRBD2 assignment by TCRdb is unverifiable without DNA. The CDR3 in this case is CASSLYLSGLPNNEQFF.